Following are 2 T cell receptor beta chains from one sample sequenced in a study of T-cell reconstitution after alpha-beta-depleted transplantation in children. Preparation of the TCRbeta library used unique molecular identifiers. Each CDR3 protein is one row after TCRdb ran MiXCR on the PCR reads. This sample yields approximately 1,000,000 distinct CDR3 sequences, of which roughly 31% are seen a single time; more than 25% belongs to the top ten. The sequences come from PBMCs, mostly from graft donor cells, collected 360 days after TCRalphabeta/CD19-depleted stem cell transplant. The receptors stem from a boy under two years old who had a stem cell transplant for SCID, so the T cells may come from the graft donor.

This chain joins TRBV7-2 and TRBJ2-7; 7 nucleotides match TRBD1. CDR1 SGHTA and CDR2 FQGNSA come from the germline V gene. The CDR3 is made up of 16 amino acids. Trimming removed 5 bases from V and 0 bases from J; junction bases left unmatched: 10. CDR3 nucleotides: TGTGCCAGCAGCCTCGGAAGACAGGGTAACTCCTACGAGCAGTACTTC. Translated, it gives CASSLGRQGNSYEQYF.

V and J are TRBV12-3 or TRBV12-4 and TRBJ2-5; perhaps D is TRBD1 or TRBD2 (5 bases each). Trimming stripped 3 bases from V and 4 bases from J, with 12 bases between. This CDR3 is 14 amino acids long. CDR3 residues: CASSFTGTPETQYF. The CDR3 DNA follows: TGTGCCAGCAGTTTCACCGGGACGCCAGAGACCCAGTACTTC.